The present TCR beta chain was sequenced within a study of control samples from healthy donors and cancer patients. CDR3 length: 12 residues. Trimming took off 11 bases at V and 0 bases at J, with 10 bases between the two ends. Germline V gene sequence: CDR1 ENHRY, CDR2 SYGVKD. Sequencing was performed with immunoSEQ multiplex PCR; in TCRdb, only in-frame clones are kept and a portion is missing. Here the sample spans under 100,000 clones, 85% to 90% being singletons. V is TRBV10-3 and J is TRBJ1-1; D is ambiguous. Sequenced sample: PBMCs. The clonotype was recovered from a woman in her fifties or sixties with colorectal cancer. CDR3 in DNA: TGTGCCGTTAATACAATGAACACTGAAGCTTTCTTT. Protein product: CAVNTMNTEAFF.